The source of this TCR beta chain is a study of T cells after posttransplantation cyclophosphamide. The study, taken as a whole, reports: Tissue-infiltrating T cells from skin or gut overlapped little with blood T cells. Recipient CMV seropositivity and CMV reactivation strongly tracked TRB clonality.

The naive gate required viable CD3+CD4+ or CD3+CD8+ cells with CCR7+CD45RA+CD45RO-CD95-CD27+CD28+ phenotype. The related graft donor's blood sample was taken on the day of bone marrow donation. TCRdb's copy holds only in-frame clones and misses some; the assay was immunoSEQ multiplex PCR. The sample holds 15,000 to 20,000 clones, around 94% seen once. CDR3 size: 12 residues. The V and J ends lost 3 bases and 11 bases respectively, with 12 bases between them. CDR1 SGDLS and CDR2 YYNGEE come from the germline V gene. On this clone itself: What it binds is unknown.

The chain employs TRBV9 and TRBJ2-1; a possible D gene is TRBD2 (6 bases). This TCR was sampled from a woman aged 45-60 years in good health and a related stem cell transplant donor. The material sequenced was naive CD4+ T cells sorted from blood. CDR3 DNA: TGTGCCAGCAGCGGTACTAGCTGGCAGCAGTTCTTC. It is translated as CASSGTSWQQFF.